Listed below are T cell receptor beta chains from one sample, sequenced in a study of beta chain features in type 1 diabetes. Generated by immunoSEQ multiplex PCR, the TCRdb table keeps only in-frame clones and is missing some. The profile covers fewer than 150,000 clones, with about 7% appearing a single time and approximately 1.5% taken by the ten largest. What was sequenced was central memory CD4+ T cells from blood. The receptors originated from a woman aged 25-40 years in good health. The CDR3 runs from the conserved cysteine through the conserved F or W. D genes are given only for firm matches. Rows may omit the clone size; those that give it use once, few, many or a size class.

j_call | v_call | clone_size | d_call | cdr3_aa | cdr3_nt
TRBJ1-1 | TRBV7-2 | NA | NA | CASSFTGQMNTEAFF | TGTGCCAGCAGCTTTACGGGACAAATGAACACTGAAGCTTTCTTT
TRBJ2-7 | TRBV28 | few | NA | CASSLYGTGEQYF | TGTGCCAGCAGTTTATACGGGACTGGGGAGCAGTACTTC
TRBJ1-1 | TRBV6-5 | NA | NA | CASSPAGAFEAFF | TGTGCCAGCAGTCCCGCAGGGGCCTTTGAAGCTTTCTTT
TRBJ2-3 | TRBV5-1 | few | TRBD2 | CASSPGLAGPTDTQYF | TGCGCCAGCAGCCCGGGACTAGCGGGCCCCACAGATACGCAGTATTTT
TRBJ2-1 | TRBV4-2 | few | TRBD1 | CASSQRDRDLYNEQFF | TGTGCCAGCAGCCAAAGGGACAGGGATCTCTACAATGAGCAGTTCTTC
TRBJ2-3 | TRBV15 | few | TRBD2 | CATSRGRTSGITDTQYF | TGTGCCACCAGCAGAGGCAGGACTAGCGGGATCACAGATACGCAGTATTTT
TRBJ1-1 | TRBV5-4 | NA | NA | CASRGGQQNTEAFF | TGTGCCAGCAGGGGCGGACAGCAGAACACTGAAGCTTTCTTT
TRBJ1-1 | TRBV9 | few | NA | CASSVGSGARGTEAFF | TGTGCCAGCAGCGTGGGGTCAGGGGCCAGGGGTACTGAAGCTTTCTTT
TRBJ1-5 | TRBV19 | NA | TRBD1 | CASSIDPGGAGSNQPQHF | TGTGCCAGTAGTATAGATCCAGGGGGCGCCGGTAGCAATCAGCCCCAGCATTTT
TRBJ2-1 | TRBV19 | few | TRBD2 | CATKRERFVREQFF | TGTGCCACTAAGCGGGAGCGTTTTGTTAGAGAGCAGTTCTTC
TRBJ2-1 | TRBV27 | NA | NA | CASSLNELWNEQFF | TGTGCCAGCAGTTTAAACGAACTATGGAATGAGCAGTTCTTC
TRBJ1-5 | TRBV28 | few | TRBD1 | CASRRQGGQPQHF | TGTGCCAGCAGAAGACAGGGTGGTCAGCCCCAGCATTTT
TRBJ2-5 | TRBV11-2 | few | TRBD1 | CASSLGGVRGQQETQYF | TGTGCCAGCAGCTTAGGCGGCGTCAGGGGGCAACAGGAGACCCAGTACTTC
TRBJ2-1 | TRBV11-2 | NA | TRBD2 | CASSRGTTSYNEQFF | TGTGCCAGCAGCCGGGGGACTACATCCTACAATGAGCAGTTCTTC
TRBJ2-3 | TRBV5-1 | NA | TRBD2 | CATSSGSTSTDTQYF | TGCGCCACCTCAAGCGGGAGCACTAGCACAGATACGCAGTATTTT